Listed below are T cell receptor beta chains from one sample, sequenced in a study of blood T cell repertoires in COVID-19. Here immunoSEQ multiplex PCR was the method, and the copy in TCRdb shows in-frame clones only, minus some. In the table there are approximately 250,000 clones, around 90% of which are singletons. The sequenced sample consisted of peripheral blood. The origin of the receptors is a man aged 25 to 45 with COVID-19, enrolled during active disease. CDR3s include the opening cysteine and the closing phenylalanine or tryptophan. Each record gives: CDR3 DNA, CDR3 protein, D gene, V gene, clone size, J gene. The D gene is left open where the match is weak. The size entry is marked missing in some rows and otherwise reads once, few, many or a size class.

TGTGCCAGTAGTATAGCAGGGCAGGGTGAAGCTTTCTTT | CASSIAGQGEAFF | - | TRBV19 | - | TRBJ1-1
TGTGCCAGCAGCTTAGTACACGGGGACTCTGGGGCCAACGTCCTGACTTTC | CASSLVHGDSGANVLTF | - | TRBV7-9 | once | TRBJ2-6
TGTGCCACCAGCAGAGATGCAGGGTTTAATGAAAAACTGTTTTTT | CATSRDAGFNEKLFF | - | TRBV15 | - | TRBJ1-4
TGCGCCAGCAGCGTTTCAGCGGGTCCCACCGGGGAGCTGTTTTTT | CASSVSAGPTGELFF | - | TRBV5-1 | - | TRBJ2-2
TGTGCCAGCAGCCAAGACAGGGGATGGACTGAAGCTTTCTTT | CASSQDRGWTEAFF | TRBD1 | TRBV7-3 | - | TRBJ1-1
TGTGCCAGCAGCCAAGGGACAGGGCAAGAGACCCAGTACTTC | CASSQGTGQETQYF | TRBD1 | TRBV7-3 | - | TRBJ2-5
TGTGCCAGCAGCCCATCAAGGGGCAGGTTGAACACTGAAGCTTTCTTT | CASSPSRGRLNTEAFF | - | TRBV3-1/TRBV3-2 | - | TRBJ1-1
TGCAGCGGACGGACAGGGGCCAGTAACACTGAAGCTTTCTTT | CSGRTGASNTEAFF | TRBD1 | TRBV29-1 | - | TRBJ1-1
TGTGCCAGCAGCGTCCTAGCCGGGGGGGCCTCTAATGAGCAGTTCTTC | CASSVLAGGASNEQFF | TRBD2 | TRBV9 | - | TRBJ2-1
TGTGCCAGCAGCCAAGGAGGAACAGGGGGCTGGTCACCCCTCCACTTT | CASSQGGTGGWSPLHF | TRBD1 | TRBV3-1/TRBV3-2 | - | TRBJ1-6
TGCGCCAGCGGGACAGGGGCCGTCGAGCAGTACTTC | CASGTGAVEQYF | TRBD1 | TRBV4-1 | - | TRBJ2-7
TGTGCCAGCAGCCTCACCAGGGGACTAGCGGGGGGCCTTGCCGGGGCCAACGTCCTGACTTTC | CASSLTRGLAGGLAGANVLTF | TRBD2 | TRBV7-6 | - | TRBJ2-6
TGTGCCAGCAGTTACGGCACCTCCTACAATGAGCAGTTCTTC | CASSYGTSYNEQFF | - | TRBV6-5 | once | TRBJ2-1
TGTGCCAGCAGTTACTCACAGGGCCGGGCTGAAGCTTTCTTT | CASSYSQGRAEAFF | - | TRBV6-5 | once | TRBJ1-1
TGTGCCAGCTCACCAAATCAGCGGTTTAGGACAGGGGTTAATTCACCCCTCCACTTT | CASSPNQRFRTGVNSPLHF | TRBD1 | TRBV18 | - | TRBJ1-6
TGTGCCAGCTCACCCCAGTACAGTAATTCACCCCTCCACTTT | CASSPQYSNSPLHF | - | TRBV18 | - | TRBJ1-6
TGTGCCAGCAGCCAAGATACAGGGGTCCACAATGAGCAGTTCTTC | CASSQDTGVHNEQFF | TRBD1 | TRBV3-1/TRBV3-2 | - | TRBJ2-1
TGTGCCAGCAGCGTAGAGTCTACAGGAGGAAACACCATATATTTT | CASSVESTGGNTIYF | - | TRBV9 | few | TRBJ1-3
TGCAGTGCTCAGAACACTGAAGCTTTCTTT | CSAQNTEAFF | - | TRBV20-1 | - | TRBJ1-1
TGTGCCAGCAGTGTGGCTAGCTCGTACAATGAGCAGTTCTTC | CASSVASSYNEQFF | - | TRBV2 | - | TRBJ2-1
TGTGCCAGCAGCTTACCCCACGGGGGGAATGAGCAGTTCTTC | CASSLPHGGNEQFF | TRBD2 | TRBV7-9 | - | TRBJ2-1
TGTGCCACCGACAGGGGAAATCAGCCCCAGCATTTT | CATDRGNQPQHF | TRBD1 | TRBV6-5 | - | TRBJ1-5
TGTGCCAGCAGCAAAGGGACTAGCGGGCGCACAGATACGCAGTATTTT | CASSKGTSGRTDTQYF | TRBD2 | TRBV3-1/TRBV3-2 | - | TRBJ2-3
TGTGCCACCAGCAGAGCCCCGGACAGGGCCGGGGGGACCCAGTACTTC | CATSRAPDRAGGTQYF | TRBD1 | TRBV15 | - | TRBJ2-5
TGTGCCAGCAGTGAAGTCACAGGGAACTATGGCTACACCTTC | CASSEVTGNYGYTF | - | TRBV6-1 | - | TRBJ1-2
TGTGCCAGCAGCTTAAGGGGGCGCCTCTCTGGAAACACCATATATTTT | CASSLRGRLSGNTIYF | TRBD1 | TRBV5-6 | - | TRBJ1-3
TGTGCCAGCAGTTTGAGCTCCTACAATGAGCAGTTCTTC | CASSLSSYNEQFF | - | TRBV6-5 | - | TRBJ2-1
TGTGCCAGCAGCCCTGAAGGGGCCCCCTACAATGAGCAGTTCTTC | CASSPEGAPYNEQFF | - | TRBV3-1/TRBV3-2 | - | TRBJ2-1
TGCGCCAGCTCACAACCCCAGGGGTTCGGCGGAAAACTGTTTTTT | CASSQPQGFGGKLFF | - | TRBV5-1 | once | TRBJ1-4
TGTGCCAGCAGCTTGAGGACTAGAAGCTCCTACAATGAGCAGTTCTTC | CASSLRTRSSYNEQFF | TRBD2 | TRBV7-9 | - | TRBJ2-1
TGTGCCAGCAGTTTTATCCTAGCGACGAACACCGGGGAGCTGTTTTTT | CASSFILATNTGELFF | - | TRBV7-9 | - | TRBJ2-2
TGCGCCAGCAGATATACAGGGGAGGACACTGAAGCTTTCTTT | CASRYTGEDTEAFF | TRBD1 | TRBV5-1 | - | TRBJ1-1
TGTGCCAGCAGCCGCCGGACAGGGAGAAGTGAAAAACTGTTTTTT | CASSRRTGRSEKLFF | TRBD1 | TRBV3-1/TRBV3-2 | - | TRBJ1-4
TGCAGTGCTAGAGTCAGGGCTGGCTACACCTTC | CSARVRAGYTF | - | TRBV20-1 | - | TRBJ1-2
TGTGCCAGCAGCGTAGGAGGCAATCTCCAACCCAATGAGCAGTTCTTC | CASSVGGNLQPNEQFF | - | TRBV9 | - | TRBJ2-1
TGTGCCAGCAATAGAAACCTGGGGGGTCAGAACACTGAAGCTTTCTTT | CASNRNLGGQNTEAFF | - | TRBV7-2 | - | TRBJ1-1
TGTGCCATCAGTGAGGCTCCGGAAGAGACCCAGTACTTC | CAISEAPEETQYF | - | TRBV10-3 | - | TRBJ2-5
TGTGCCAGCAGTTACTCAAGGCAGGCCCTTAACTATGGCTACACCTTC | CASSYSRQALNYGYTF | - | TRBV6-5 | - | TRBJ1-2
TGCGCCAGCAGCCCAAACAAGGGGACAGGGGGCTACAATGAGCAGTTCTTC | CASSPNKGTGGYNEQFF | TRBD1 | TRBV4-1 | - | TRBJ2-1
TGCAGCGCAAGAAAACAGGAGAACACTGAAGCTTTCTTT | CSARKQENTEAFF | - | TRBV29-1 | - | TRBJ1-1
TGCGCCAGCAGCTTGGGGACAGGGGGGAACACTGAAGCTTTCTTT | CASSLGTGGNTEAFF | TRBD1 | TRBV5-1 | - | TRBJ1-1
TGTGCCAGCAGTTACTCTCCAGCGGGGACTGAAGCTTTCTTT | CASSYSPAGTEAFF | - | TRBV6-5 | - | TRBJ1-1
TGTGCCAGTATCACGACAGGGAGACAGGATGGCTACACCTTC | CASITTGRQDGYTF | TRBD1 | TRBV19 | - | TRBJ1-2
TGTGCCAGCACCCCAAACGTACAGGGGGCTAATGAAAAACTGTTTTTT | CASTPNVQGANEKLFF | TRBD1 | TRBV9 | - | TRBJ1-4
TGTGCCAGCAGCTTGCCAAGGAGACTAGCGGGGGGACCAGATACGCAGTATTTT | CASSLPRRLAGGPDTQYF | TRBD2 | TRBV5-5 | - | TRBJ2-3
TGTGCCAGCAGTTCCGGGGTCCGTGGAAACACCATATATTTT | CASSSGVRGNTIYF | - | TRBV27 | - | TRBJ1-3
TGTGCCAGCAGCTTACAGGGTAACTATGGCTACACCTTC | CASSLQGNYGYTF | - | TRBV5-6 | - | TRBJ1-2
TGTGCCAGCCACCGTGGGTTTGCGGGCACAGATACGCAGTATTTT | CASHRGFAGTDTQYF | - | TRBV2 | once | TRBJ2-3
TGTGCCAGCAGCCAGGGGATGGGGCGCCTCTCTGGGGCCAACGTCCTGACTTTC | CASSQGMGRLSGANVLTF | - | TRBV3-1/TRBV3-2 | once | TRBJ2-6
TGTGCCAGCAGCTTACGGGTGGGTCAGCCCCAGCATTTT | CASSLRVGQPQHF | - | TRBV11-2 | - | TRBJ1-5
TGTGCCAGTAGTATTGAGGCAACTAATGAAAAACTGTTTTTT | CASSIEATNEKLFF | - | TRBV19 | - | TRBJ1-4
TGTGCCTGGAGTCCCATGACAGGGGGGACCTTCTCAAGCTCCTACAATGAGCAGTTCTTC | CAWSPMTGGTFSSSYNEQFF | TRBD1 | TRBV30 | - | TRBJ2-1
TGTGCCAGCAGCCCCCTCGCAGGGGGAGGTGAAGCTTTCTTT | CASSPLAGGGEAFF | TRBD1 | TRBV9 | - | TRBJ1-1
TGTGCCAGCAGTGGCCCGGGGATTCCTCTTAGGGGAAACACCATATATTTT | CASSGPGIPLRGNTIYF | - | TRBV6-1 | - | TRBJ1-3
TGTGCCAGCAGTCCGACCAGGGGTACCGGCAATCAGCCCCAGCATTTT | CASSPTRGTGNQPQHF | - | TRBV6-6 | - | TRBJ1-5